Below, 27 T cell receptor beta chains from the same sample are listed, as sequenced in a study of blood T cell repertoires in COVID-19. The repertoire was sequenced with immunoSEQ multiplex PCR; TCRdb's copy has only in-frame clones and lacks some. The sample comprises roughly 350,000 clones, around nine tenths of which are singletons, and around 3.5% rests with the top ten. Sequenced material: peripheral blood. These receptor sequences come from a woman aged 18-35 years who had recovered from COVID-19.

This chain uses TRBV7-9 with TRBJ1-2; TRBD1 might be the D (6 bases). V dropped 5 bases and J dropped 6 bases, with 10 bases sitting between them. The CDR3 runs 12 residues. Germline CDR1 is SEHNR and CDR2 is FQNEAQ (reference sequence). CDR3: CASSLQGDGYTF. The CDR3 bases are TGTGCCAGCAGCCTACAGGGAGATGGCTACACCTTC.

CDR3 sequence: CASSPAGGLNYGYTF. In nucleotides, the CDR3 is TGCGCCAGCAGCCCGGCGGGGGGGCTCAACTATGGCTACACCTTC. The chain combines TRBV5-1 with TRBJ1-2; a possible D gene is TRBD1 (6 bases). Germline V gives CDR1 SGHRS, CDR2 YFSETQ. The CDR3 is 15 amino acids. V was shortened by 4 bases and J by 2 bases, with 15 bases between the two germline ends.

The CDR3 loop reads CATSEQRNTGELFF. The DNA of the CDR3 is TGTGCCACCAGTGAACAGAGAAACACCGGGGAGCTGTTTTTT. The chain carries TRBV24-1 and TRBJ2-2; D gene uncertain. V gave up 4 bases and J gave up 2 bases, with 7 bases separating them. The CDR3 has 14 residues. Germline-derived CDR1 and CDR2 are KGHDR and SFDVKD.

The chain carries TRBV6-5 and TRBJ1-1, with 9 bases aligning to TRBD1. With V trimmed by 6 bases and J by 0 bases, 5 bases remained unmatched. CDR1 and CDR2 (germline): MNHEY, SVGAGI. The CDR3 extends over 15 amino acids. The CDR3 DNA follows: TGTGCCAGCAGCGGGACAGGGTCCCTGAACACTGAAGCTTTCTTT. Translating gives CASSGTGSLNTEAFF.

The rearrangement joins TRBV11-3 to TRBJ2-3; a weak D match, TRBD2 (6 bases). Looked up from germline, CDR1 is SGHNT and CDR2 is YENEEA. Between the trimmed V and J ends, which lost 1 base and 0 bases, there was a span of 14 bases. The CDR3 is 17 amino acids. CDR3 region: CASSLGNLASSTDTQYF. In DNA, the CDR3 is TGTGCCAGCAGCTTAGGGAATCTAGCGTCTAGCACAGATACGCAGTATTTT.

This chain joins TRBV18 and TRBJ2-1; TRBD2 matches 12 bases. CDR3 length: 15 residues. Germline V gene lookup returns CDR1 KGHSH and CDR2 LQKENI. After removal of 8 bases from V and 10 bases from J, the junction contained 12 bases not matched to a gene. CDR3 nucleotide sequence: TGTGCCAGCGATCTAGCGGGAGGGTCATTACGCGAGCAGTTCTTC. Protein product: CASDLAGGSLREQFF.

This chain joins TRBV19 and TRBJ2-2; 7 bases fit TRBD1. The ends lost 5 bases at V and 3 bases at J; junction bases unmatched: 3. The CDR3 is made up of 14 amino acids. Germline CDR1 LNHDA, CDR2 SQIVND (reference sequence). CDR3 DNA: TGTGCCAGTAGTTCAACAGGGGACACCGGGGAGCTGTTTTTT. Its translation is CASSSTGDTGELFF.

DNA of the CDR3: TGCGCCAGCAGCTCTCAGGTGGGCCCATCTGGGGCCAACGTCCTGACTTTC. This sequence encodes CASSSQVGPSGANVLTF. This chain links TRBV5-1 with TRBJ2-6; D uncertain. With 3 bases removed from V and 1 base from J, the gap between germline ends came to 14 bases. The CDR3 is 17 residues long. The germline V gene has CDR1 SGHRS and CDR2 YFSETQ.

This clone was observed a single time. This chain uses TRBV7-6 with TRBJ2-5, with a tentative D call TRBD2 (5 bases). Per the germline V gene, CDR1 is SGHVS and CDR2 is FNYEAQ. The CDR3 runs 15 residues. V lost 5 bases, J lost 0 bases, and 13 bases lay in between. For the CDR3, the DNA is TGTGCCAGCAGCGAGTGGTCAGCGGACCAAGAGACCCAGTACTTC. Encoded protein: CASSEWSADQETQYF.

V usage is TRBV30 and J usage is TRBJ1-6, with 8 bases fitting TRBD1. Trimming at V came to 8 bases and at J to 7 bases, leaving 7 bases not matched to a gene. The CDR3 extends over 13 amino acids. Germline loops: CDR1 GTSNPN, CDR2 SVGIG (reference sequence). CDR3: CALSQGANSPLHF. The CDR3 DNA reads as TGTGCCCTATCCCAGGGGGCGAATTCACCCCTCCACTTT. Full variable domain (missing parts from reference TRBV30 and TRBJ1-6): SQTIHQWPATLVQPVGSPLSLECTVEGTSNPNLYWYRQAAGRGLQLLFYSVGIGQISSEVPQNLSASRPQDRQFILSSKKLLLSDSGFYLCALSQGANSPLHFGNGTRLTVT.

The V gene is TRBV6-5, the J gene TRBJ2-1; perhaps TRBD1 as D (6 bases). The CDR3 spans 15 residues. Germline CDR1 reads MNHEY; CDR2 reads SVGAGI. Trimming shortened V by 0 bases and J by 4 bases, and 10 bases separated the two germline ends. CDR3 DNA sequence: TGTGCCAGCAGTTACTCGAGTGGGACATACAATGAGCAGTTCTTC. It yields the protein CASSYSSGTYNEQFF.

V usage is TRBV2 and J usage is TRBJ2-1; possibly TRBD2 for D (6 bases). The CDR3 is 17 amino acids. The V gene's germline CDR1 is SNHLY and CDR2 FYNNEI. Trimming left V 6 bases short and J 6 bases short, with 24 bases between. DNA of the CDR3: TGTGCCAGCAGGCCGCTGGGACTCACGGCTACTTCCAATGAGCAGTTCTTC. Its translation: CASRPLGLTATSNEQFF.

The rearrangement joins TRBV10-2 to TRBJ1-1, with TRBD1 identical over 8 bases. Germline V gives CDR1 WSHSY, CDR2 SAAADI. The junction had 3 bases not matched to a gene; V was cut back by 6 bases and J by 6 bases. The CDR3 extends over 12 amino acids. CDR3 in amino acids: CASRDREAEAFF. The CDR3 DNA sequence: TGCGCCAGCAGGGACAGGGAGGCTGAAGCTTTCTTT.

This sequence joins TRBV6-2 or TRBV6-3 and TRBJ2-5; possibly TRBD2 for D (5 bases). This CDR3 comprises 16 residues. V was shortened by 0 bases and J by 1 base, with 12 bases between the two germline ends. Germline CDR1 and CDR2: MNHEY and SVGEGT. CDR3 loop: CASSYSERRSQETQYF. CDR3 nucleotide sequence: TGTGCCAGCAGTTACTCGGAGCGGAGGAGCCAAGAGACCCAGTACTTC.

This chain links TRBV5-1 with TRBJ1-6; 8 positions agree with TRBD1. There are 17 residues in the CDR3. Trimming took 2 bases from V and 1 from J; bases not matched to a gene: 5. Germline CDR1 is SGHRS and CDR2 is YFSETQ. Written as DNA, the CDR3 is TGCGCCAGCAGCTTCGACAGGGGACTATCCTATAATTCACCCCTCCACTTT. Amino acid sequence: CASSFDRGLSYNSPLHF.

The chain recombines TRBV6-2 or TRBV6-3 with TRBJ1-5; no clear D gene. Germline CDR1 MNHEY, CDR2 SVGEGT. This CDR3 comprises 14 residues. The V and J ends lost 1 base and 3 bases respectively, with 7 bases between them. The CDR3 nucleotides read TGTGCCAGCAGTTACTTAGCACCCAATCAGCCCCAGCATTTT. Its protein product is CASSYLAPNQPQHF.

This clone appeared once. The rearrangement joins TRBV29-1 to TRBJ2-3; 9 nucleotides agree with TRBD1. The CDR3 is made up of 13 amino acids. The J segment lost 3 bases and the V segment lost 7 bases, leaving 5 bases of the junction unmatched. CDR1 and CDR2 (germline): SQVTM, ANQGSEA. In DNA form, the CDR3 reads TGCAGCGGTGGACAGGGGAGGACAGATACGCAGTATTTT. As protein: CSGGQGRTDTQYF.

V is TRBV19 and J is TRBJ2-3; D is unclear. The V end lost 8 bases, the J end lost 1 base, and 13 bases lay between the germline ends. Per the germline V gene, CDR1 is LNHDA and CDR2 is SQIVND (reference sequence). The CDR3 consists of 14 residues. The CDR3 DNA reads as TGTGCCAGTCAAGTGGGCTATGGCACAGATACGCAGTATTTT. Translated: CASQVGYGTDTQYF.

V usage is TRBV6-2 or TRBV6-3 and J usage is TRBJ2-3; no clear D. Germline V gene sequence: CDR1 MNHEY, CDR2 SVGEGT. Between the trimmed V and J ends, which lost 5 bases and 2 bases, there was a span of 5 bases. CDR3 size: 12 residues. Here the CDR3 reads CASSTTTDTQYF. CDR3 nucleotide sequence: TGTGCCAGCAGTACAACCACAGATACGCAGTATTTT.

This clone was seen a handful of times. This chain connects TRBV3-1 (or the pseudogene TRBV3-2) to TRBJ1-1; maybe TRBD1 (5 bases). The CDR3 loop spans 15 amino acids. Trimming cost V 1 base and J 2 bases, with 11 bases left between them. CDR1 LGHDT and CDR2 YNNKEL come from the germline V gene (reference sequence). CDR3 region: CASSQGWGVNTEAFF. The CDR3 DNA is TGTGCCAGCAGCCAAGGGTGGGGGGTTAACACTGAAGCTTTCTTT.

This clone was seen once. The gene calls are TRBV6-5 and TRBJ1-5; TRBD1 is a possible D gene (5 bases). The germline V gene encodes CDR1 MNHEY and CDR2 SVGAGI. Trimming shortened V by 6 bases and J by 6 bases, and 18 bases separated the two germline ends. The CDR3 covers 15 residues. CDR3 nucleotide sequence: TGTGCCAGCAGCCGCTTGGGCAGGGTCGGTCAGCCCCAGCATTTT. Amino acids: CASSRLGRVGQPQHF.

This clone came up once. Written as DNA, the CDR3 is TGCGCCAGCAGCCAGGGCGGACTAGCGGGAGGGCGTTGGGAGACCCAGTACTTC. Its protein is CASSQGGLAGGRWETQYF. V gene TRBV4-1 combines with J gene TRBJ2-5; the match to TRBD2 covers 15 bases. The CDR3 has 18 amino acids. V was pared by 3 bases and J by 5 bases, with 10 bases of the junction left unmatched. Germline V gene data show CDR1 as MGHRA and CDR2 as YSYEKL.

The rearrangement links TRBV3-1 (or the pseudogene TRBV3-2) to TRBJ2-3, with no clear D. Germline CDR1 reads LGHDT; CDR2 reads YNNKEL (reference sequence). The CDR3 consists of 13 residues. V was pared by 2 bases and J by 6 bases, with 9 bases between. CDR3 bases: TGTGCCAGCAGCCAACCACTATCCGATACGCAGTATTTT. Translation gives CASSQPLSDTQYF.

As to this clone: The sample holds other DNA sequences that translate to the same CDR3. The chain joins TRBV5-1 to TRBJ2-2, with D hard to call. The CDR3 sequence is 14 residues long. The germline V gene has CDR1 SGHRS and CDR2 YFSETQ. Trimming removed 4 bases from V and 1 base from J, with 8 bases in between. CDR3 region: CASSLTGNTGELFF. The CDR3 DNA is TGCGCCAGCAGCCTGACGGGGAACACCGGGGAGCTGTTTTTT.

Turning to this clone: Germline is not matched at one junction end, which may reflect a read error. The chain links TRBV19 to TRBJ1-2; a possible D gene is TRBD1 (6 bases). This CDR3 comprises 15 residues. Germline V gives CDR1 LNHDA, CDR2 SQIVND (reference sequence). The CDR3 DNA reads as TGTGCCAGCAGTAGGACGGCAGGGGATAACTATGGCTACACCTTC. Encoded protein: CASSRTAGDNYGYTF.

V and J are TRBV19 and TRBJ1-4; 9 nucleotides line up with TRBD1. CDR3 size: 17 residues. The V gene end was trimmed by 7 bases and the J gene end by 0 bases; junction bases not matched to a gene: 9. Germline V gene sequence: CDR1 LNHDA, CDR2 SQIVND (reference sequence). CDR3 DNA: TGTGCCAGTACCGCGACCAGACAGGGGGCAACTAATGAAAAACTGTTTTTT. Protein: CASTATRQGATNEKLFF.

This chain uses TRBV5-6 with TRBJ2-7; tentative D call: TRBD1 (6 bases). Germline V gene data show CDR1 as SGHDT and CDR2 as YYEEEE. Trimming removed 4 bases at V and 0 bases at J, with 17 bases between. The CDR3 is 16 amino acids. DNA for the CDR3: TGTGCCAGCAGCCCATACCCTGGACAGAGCTCCTACGAGCAGTACGTC. Protein sequence: CASSPYPGQSSYEQYV.